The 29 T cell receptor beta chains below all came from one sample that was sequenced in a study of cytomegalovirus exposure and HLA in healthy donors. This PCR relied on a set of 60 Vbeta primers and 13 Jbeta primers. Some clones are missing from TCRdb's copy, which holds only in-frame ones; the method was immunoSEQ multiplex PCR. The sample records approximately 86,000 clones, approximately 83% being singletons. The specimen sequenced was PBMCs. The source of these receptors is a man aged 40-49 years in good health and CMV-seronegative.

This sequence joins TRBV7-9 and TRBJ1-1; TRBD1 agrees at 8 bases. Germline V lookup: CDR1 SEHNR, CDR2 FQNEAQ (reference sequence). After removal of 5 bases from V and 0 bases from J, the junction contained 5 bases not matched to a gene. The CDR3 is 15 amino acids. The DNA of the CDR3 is TGTGCCAGCAGCCACTGGACAGGGCTGAACACTGAAGCTTTCTTT. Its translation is CASSHWTGLNTEAFF.

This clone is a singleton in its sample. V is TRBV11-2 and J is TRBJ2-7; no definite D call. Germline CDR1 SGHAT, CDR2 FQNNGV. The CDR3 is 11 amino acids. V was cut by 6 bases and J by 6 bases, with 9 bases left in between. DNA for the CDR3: TGTGCCAGCAGTGTGGGCCTCGAGCAGTACTTC. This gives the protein CASSVGLEQYF.

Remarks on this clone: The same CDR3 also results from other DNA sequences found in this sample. The CDR3 DNA sequence: TGTGCCAGCAGCCGGTGGGACAGGGCGGACTATGGCTACACCTTC. Its translation is CASSRWDRADYGYTF. This sequence joins TRBV14 and TRBJ1-2; TRBD1 agrees at 9 bases. J lost 3 bases, V lost 4 bases, and 6 bases had no gene match. Germline CDR1 reads SGHDN; CDR2 reads FVKESK. This CDR3 contains 15 residues.

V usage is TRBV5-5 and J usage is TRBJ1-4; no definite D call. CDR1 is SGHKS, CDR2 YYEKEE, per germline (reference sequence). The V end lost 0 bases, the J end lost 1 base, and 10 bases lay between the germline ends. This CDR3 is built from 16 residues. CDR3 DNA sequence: TGTGCCAGCAGCTTGGTCCGGTTTGAAACTAATGAAAAACTGTTTTTT. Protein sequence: CASSLVRFETNEKLFF.

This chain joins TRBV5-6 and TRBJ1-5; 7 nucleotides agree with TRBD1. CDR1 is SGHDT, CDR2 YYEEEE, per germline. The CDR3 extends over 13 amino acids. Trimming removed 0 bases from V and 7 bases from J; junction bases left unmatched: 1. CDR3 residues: CASSLGQGQPQHF. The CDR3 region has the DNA TGTGCCAGCAGCTTGGGACAGGGACAGCCCCAGCATTTT. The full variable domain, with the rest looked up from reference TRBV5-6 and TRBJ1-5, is DAGVTQSPTHLIKTRGQQVTLRCSPKSGHDTVSWYQQALGQGPQFIFQYYEEEERQRGNFPDRFSGHQFPNYSSELNVNALLLGDSALYLCASSLGQGQPQHFGDGTRLSIL.

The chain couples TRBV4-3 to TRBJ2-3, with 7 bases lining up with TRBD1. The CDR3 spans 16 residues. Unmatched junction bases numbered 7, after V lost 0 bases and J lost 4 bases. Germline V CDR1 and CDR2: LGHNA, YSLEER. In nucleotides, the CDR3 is TGCGCCAGCAGCCAAGACTTAGGACAGGTATCAGATACGCAGTATTTT. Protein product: CASSQDLGQVSDTQYF.

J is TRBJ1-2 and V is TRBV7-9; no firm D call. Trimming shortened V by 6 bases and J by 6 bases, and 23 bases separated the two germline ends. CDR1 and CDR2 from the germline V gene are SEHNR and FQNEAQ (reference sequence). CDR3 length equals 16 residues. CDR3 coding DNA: TGTGCCAGCAGTTTAAGGAGTCAGCCTCCTTTAAATGGCTACACCTTC. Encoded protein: CASSLRSQPPLNGYTF.

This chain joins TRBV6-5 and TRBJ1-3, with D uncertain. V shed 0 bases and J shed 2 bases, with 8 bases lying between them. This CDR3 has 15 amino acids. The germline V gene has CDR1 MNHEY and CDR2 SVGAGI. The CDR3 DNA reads TGTGCCAGCAGTTACTCGTTCCCCACTGGAAACACCATATATTTT. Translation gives CASSYSFPTGNTIYF.

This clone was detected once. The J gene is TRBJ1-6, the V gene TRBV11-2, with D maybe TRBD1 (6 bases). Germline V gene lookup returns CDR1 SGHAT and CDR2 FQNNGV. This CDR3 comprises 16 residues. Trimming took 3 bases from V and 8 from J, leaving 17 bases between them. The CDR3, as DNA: TGTGCCAGCAGCTTTGGACAGAACGCGGTGGATTCACCCCTCCACTTT. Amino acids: CASSFGQNAVDSPLHF.

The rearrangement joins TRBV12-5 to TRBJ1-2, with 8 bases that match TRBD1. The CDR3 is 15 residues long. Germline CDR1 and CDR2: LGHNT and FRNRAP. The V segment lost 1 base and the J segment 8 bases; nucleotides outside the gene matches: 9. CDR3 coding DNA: TGTGCTAGTGGTTTGGGCGACAGGGGTCAGGAAGGCTACACCTTC. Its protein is CASGLGDRGQEGYTF.

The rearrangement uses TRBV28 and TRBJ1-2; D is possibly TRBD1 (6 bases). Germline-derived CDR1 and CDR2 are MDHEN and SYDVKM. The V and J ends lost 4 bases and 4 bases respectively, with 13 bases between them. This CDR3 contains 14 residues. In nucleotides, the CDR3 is TGTGCCAGCAGTTCCGGACAGATTAGCTATGGCTACACCTTC. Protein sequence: CASSSGQISYGYTF.

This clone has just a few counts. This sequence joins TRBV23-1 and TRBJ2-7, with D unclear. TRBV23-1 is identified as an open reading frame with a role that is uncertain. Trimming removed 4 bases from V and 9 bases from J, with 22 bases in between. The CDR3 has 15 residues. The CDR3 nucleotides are TGCGCCAGCAGTCTAGCTAACGACCCTTACAACGGGCAGTACTTC. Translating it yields CASSLANDPYNGQYF.

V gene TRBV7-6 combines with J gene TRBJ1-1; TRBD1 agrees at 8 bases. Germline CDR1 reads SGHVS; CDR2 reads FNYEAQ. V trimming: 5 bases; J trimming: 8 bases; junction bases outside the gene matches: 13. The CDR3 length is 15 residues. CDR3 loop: CASSAQGAKRVEAFF. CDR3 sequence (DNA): TGTGCCAGCAGCGCGCAGGGGGCAAAGCGGGTCGAAGCTTTCTTT.

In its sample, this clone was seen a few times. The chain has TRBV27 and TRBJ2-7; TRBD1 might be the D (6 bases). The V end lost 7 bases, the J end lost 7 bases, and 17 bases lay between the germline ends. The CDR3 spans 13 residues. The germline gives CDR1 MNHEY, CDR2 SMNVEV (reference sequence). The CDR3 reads CASKMTGSREQYF. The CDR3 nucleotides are TGTGCCAGCAAGATGACAGGTTCAAGGGAGCAGTACTTC.

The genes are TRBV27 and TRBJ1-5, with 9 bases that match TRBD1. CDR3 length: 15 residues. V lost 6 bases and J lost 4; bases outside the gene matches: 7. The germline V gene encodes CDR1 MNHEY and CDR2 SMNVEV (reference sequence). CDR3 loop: CASRGTGMGNQPQHF. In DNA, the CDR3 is TGTGCCAGCAGAGGGACAGGGATGGGGAATCAGCCCCAGCATTTT.

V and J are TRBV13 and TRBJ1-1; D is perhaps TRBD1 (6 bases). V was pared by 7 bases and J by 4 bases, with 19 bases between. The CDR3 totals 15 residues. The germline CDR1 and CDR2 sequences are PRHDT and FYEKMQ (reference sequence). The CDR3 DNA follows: TGTGCCAGCATTTTCCCCACTTCCAGGGGCACTGAAGCTTTCTTT. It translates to CASIFPTSRGTEAFF.

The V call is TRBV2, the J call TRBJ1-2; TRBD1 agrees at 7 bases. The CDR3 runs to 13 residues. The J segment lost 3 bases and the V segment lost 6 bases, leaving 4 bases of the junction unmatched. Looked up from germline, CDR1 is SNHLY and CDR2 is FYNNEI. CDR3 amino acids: CASRQGSDYGYTF. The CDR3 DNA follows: TGTGCCAGCAGACAGGGGTCCGACTATGGCTACACCTTC. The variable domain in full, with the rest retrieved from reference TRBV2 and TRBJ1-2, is EPEVTQTPSHQVTQMGQEVILRCVPISNHLYFYWYRQILGQKVEFLVSFYNNEISEKSEIFDDQFSVERPDGSNFTLKIRSTKLEDSAMYFCASRQGSDYGYTFGSGTRLTVV.

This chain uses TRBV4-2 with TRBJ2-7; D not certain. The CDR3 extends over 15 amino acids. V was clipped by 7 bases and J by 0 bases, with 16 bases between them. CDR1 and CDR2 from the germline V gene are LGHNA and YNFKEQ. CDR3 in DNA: TGTGCCAGCAAGCCAAGGCAGGATAGCTCCTACGAGCAGTACTTC. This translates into CASKPRQDSSYEQYF.

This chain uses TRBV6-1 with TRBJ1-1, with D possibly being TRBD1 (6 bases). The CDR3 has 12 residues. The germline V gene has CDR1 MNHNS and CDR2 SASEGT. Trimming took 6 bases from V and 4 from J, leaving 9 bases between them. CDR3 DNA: TGTGCCAGCAGGGACAGTGGCACTGAAGCTTTCTTT. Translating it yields CASRDSGTEAFF.

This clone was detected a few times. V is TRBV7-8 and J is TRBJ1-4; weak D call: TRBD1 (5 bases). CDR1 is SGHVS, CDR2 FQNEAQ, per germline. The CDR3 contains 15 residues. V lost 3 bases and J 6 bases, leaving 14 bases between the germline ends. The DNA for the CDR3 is TGTGCCAGCAGCTTGCCAGGGCCGTTGGATGAAAAACTGTTTTTT. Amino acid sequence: CASSLPGPLDEKLFF. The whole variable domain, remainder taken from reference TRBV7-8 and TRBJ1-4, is GAGVSQSPRYKVAKRGQDVALRCDPISGHVSLFWYQQALGQGPEFLTYFQNEAQLDKSGLPSDRFFAERPEGSVSTLKIQRTQQEDSAVYLCASSLPGPLDEKLFFGSGTQLSVL.

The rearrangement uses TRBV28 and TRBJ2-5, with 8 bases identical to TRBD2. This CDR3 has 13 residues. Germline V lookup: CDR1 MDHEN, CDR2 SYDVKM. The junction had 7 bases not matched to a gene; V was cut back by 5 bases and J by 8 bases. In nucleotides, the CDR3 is TGTGCCAGCAGTACGGGGGGGACTGGAACCCAGTACTTC. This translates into CASSTGGTGTQYF.

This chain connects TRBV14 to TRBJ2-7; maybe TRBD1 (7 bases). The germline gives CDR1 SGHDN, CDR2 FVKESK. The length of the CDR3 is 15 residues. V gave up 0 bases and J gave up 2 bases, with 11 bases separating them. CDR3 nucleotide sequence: TGTGCCAGCAGCCAAGAGGGCAGGGGGGCCTACGAGCAGTACTTC. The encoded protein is CASSQEGRGAYEQYF.

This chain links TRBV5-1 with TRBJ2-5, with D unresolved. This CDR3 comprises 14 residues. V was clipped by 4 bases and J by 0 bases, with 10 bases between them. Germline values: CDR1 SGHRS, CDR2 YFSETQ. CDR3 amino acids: CASSRGRYQETQYF. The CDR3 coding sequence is TGCGCCAGCAGCAGAGGAAGATACCAAGAGACCCAGTACTTC.

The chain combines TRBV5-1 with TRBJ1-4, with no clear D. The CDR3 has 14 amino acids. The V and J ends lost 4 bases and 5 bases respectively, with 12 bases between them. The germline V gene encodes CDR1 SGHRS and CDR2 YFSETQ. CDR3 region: CASSVGPGNEKLFF. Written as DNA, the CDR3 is TGCGCCAGCAGCGTAGGCCCAGGCAATGAAAAACTGTTTTTT.

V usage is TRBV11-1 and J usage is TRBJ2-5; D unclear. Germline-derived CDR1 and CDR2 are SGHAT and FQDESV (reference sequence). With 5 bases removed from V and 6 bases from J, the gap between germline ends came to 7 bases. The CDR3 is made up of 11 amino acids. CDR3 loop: CASSQQKTQYF. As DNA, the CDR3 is TGTGCCAGCAGCCAACAAAAGACCCAGTACTTC.

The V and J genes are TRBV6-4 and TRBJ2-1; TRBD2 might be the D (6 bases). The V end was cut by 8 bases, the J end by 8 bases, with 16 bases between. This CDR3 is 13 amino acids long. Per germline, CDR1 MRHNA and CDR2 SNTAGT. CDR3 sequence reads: CASRGWGFDEQFF. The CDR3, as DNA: TGTGCCAGCCGGGGGTGGGGATTCGATGAGCAGTTCTTC.

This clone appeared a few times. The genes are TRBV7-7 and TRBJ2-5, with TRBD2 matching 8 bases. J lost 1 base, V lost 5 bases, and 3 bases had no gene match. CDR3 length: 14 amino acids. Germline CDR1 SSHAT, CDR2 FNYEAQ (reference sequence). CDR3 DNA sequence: TGTGCCAGCAGCCGTAGCGGGGTCCAAGAGACCCAGTACTTC. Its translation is CASSRSGVQETQYF.

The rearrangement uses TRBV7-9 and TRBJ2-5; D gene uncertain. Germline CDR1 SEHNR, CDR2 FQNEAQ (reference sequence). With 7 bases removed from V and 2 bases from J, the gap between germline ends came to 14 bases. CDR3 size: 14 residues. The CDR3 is CASTPMLPQETQYF. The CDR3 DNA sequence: TGTGCCAGCACCCCAATGCTACCGCAAGAGACCCAGTACTTC.

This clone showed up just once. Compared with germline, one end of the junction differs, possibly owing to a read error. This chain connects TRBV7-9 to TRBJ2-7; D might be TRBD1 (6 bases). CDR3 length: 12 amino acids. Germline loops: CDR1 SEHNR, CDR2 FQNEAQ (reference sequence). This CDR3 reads CSSSSQGYEQYF. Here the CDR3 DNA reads TGTTCCAGCAGCTCCCAGGGGTACGAGCAGTACTTC.